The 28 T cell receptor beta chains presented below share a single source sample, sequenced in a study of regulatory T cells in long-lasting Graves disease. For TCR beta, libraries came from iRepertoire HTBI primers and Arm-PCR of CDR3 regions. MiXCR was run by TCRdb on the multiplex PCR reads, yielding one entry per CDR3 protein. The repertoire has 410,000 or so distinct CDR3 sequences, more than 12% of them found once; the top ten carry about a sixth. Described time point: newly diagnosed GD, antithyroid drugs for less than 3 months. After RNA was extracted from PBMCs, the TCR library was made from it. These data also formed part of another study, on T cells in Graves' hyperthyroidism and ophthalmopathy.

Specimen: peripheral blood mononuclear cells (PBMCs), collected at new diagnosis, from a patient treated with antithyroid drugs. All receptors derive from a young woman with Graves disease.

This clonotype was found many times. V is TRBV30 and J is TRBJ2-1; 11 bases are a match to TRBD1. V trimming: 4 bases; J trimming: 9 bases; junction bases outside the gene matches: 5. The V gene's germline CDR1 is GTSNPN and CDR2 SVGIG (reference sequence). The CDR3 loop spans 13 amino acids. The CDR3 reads CAWTPDRGREQFF. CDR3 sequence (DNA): TGTGCCTGGACCCCGGACAGGGGGCGTGAGCAGTTCTTC.

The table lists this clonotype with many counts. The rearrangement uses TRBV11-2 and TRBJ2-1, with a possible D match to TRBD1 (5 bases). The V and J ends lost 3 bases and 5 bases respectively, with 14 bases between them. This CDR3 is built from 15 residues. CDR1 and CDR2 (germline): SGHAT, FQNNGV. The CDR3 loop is CASSFYDSGHNEQFF. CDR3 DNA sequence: TGTGCCAGCAGCTTCTACGACAGTGGGCACAATGAGCAGTTCTTC.

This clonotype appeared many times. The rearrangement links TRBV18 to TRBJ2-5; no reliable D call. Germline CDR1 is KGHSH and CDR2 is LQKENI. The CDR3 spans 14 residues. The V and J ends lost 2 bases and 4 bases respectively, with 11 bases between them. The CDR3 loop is CASSPGRRRETQYF. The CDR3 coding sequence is TGTGCCAGCTCACCAGGCAGGAGAAGAGAGACCCAGTACTTC.

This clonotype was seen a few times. The CDR3 DNA follows: TGTGCCAGCGCTAGCGGACAGGGAGCGTATGGCTACACCTTC. Translating it yields CASASGQGAYGYTF. V gene TRBV28 combines with J gene TRBJ1-2; 8 bases agree with TRBD1. V lost 8 bases, J lost 5 bases, and 10 bases stayed unmatched. Germline V gene lookup returns CDR1 MDHEN and CDR2 SYDVKM. There are 14 residues in the CDR3.

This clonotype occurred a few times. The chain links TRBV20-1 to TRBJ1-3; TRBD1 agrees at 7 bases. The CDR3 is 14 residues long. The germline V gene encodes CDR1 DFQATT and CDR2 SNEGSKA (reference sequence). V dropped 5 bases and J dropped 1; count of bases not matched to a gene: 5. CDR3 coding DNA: TGCAGTGCTTATGAGGGGGCTTCTGGAAACACCATATATTTT. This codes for CSAYEGASGNTIYF.

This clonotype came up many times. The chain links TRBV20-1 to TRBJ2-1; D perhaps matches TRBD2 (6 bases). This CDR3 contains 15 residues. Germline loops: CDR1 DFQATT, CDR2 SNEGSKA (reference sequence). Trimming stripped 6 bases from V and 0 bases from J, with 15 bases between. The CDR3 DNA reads TGCAGTGCCAGGGACTCCTGGAGCTCCTACAATGAGCAGTTCTTC. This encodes CSARDSWSSYNEQFF.

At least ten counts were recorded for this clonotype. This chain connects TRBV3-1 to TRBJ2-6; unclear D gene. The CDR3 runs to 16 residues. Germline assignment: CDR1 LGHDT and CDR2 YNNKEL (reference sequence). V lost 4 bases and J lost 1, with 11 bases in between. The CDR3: CASSPRAGSGANVLTF. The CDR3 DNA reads TGTGCCAGCAGCCCCCGTGCCGGGTCTGGGGCCAACGTCCTGACTTTC.

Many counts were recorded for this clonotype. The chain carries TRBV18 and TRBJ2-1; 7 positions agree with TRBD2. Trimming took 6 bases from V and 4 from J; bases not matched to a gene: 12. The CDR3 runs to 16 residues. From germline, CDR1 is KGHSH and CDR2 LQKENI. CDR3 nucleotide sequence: TGTGCCAGCTCTCCGGTCGCGGGAGAAATTTACAATGAGCAGTTCTTC. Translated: CASSPVAGEIYNEQFF.

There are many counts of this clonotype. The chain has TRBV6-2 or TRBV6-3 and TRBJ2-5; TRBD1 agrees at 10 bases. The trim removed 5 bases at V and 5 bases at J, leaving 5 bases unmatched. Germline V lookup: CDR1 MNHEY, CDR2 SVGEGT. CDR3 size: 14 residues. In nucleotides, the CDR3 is TGTGCCAGCAGTGAGGGACAGGGGCGTGAGACCCAGTACTTC. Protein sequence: CASSEGQGRETQYF.

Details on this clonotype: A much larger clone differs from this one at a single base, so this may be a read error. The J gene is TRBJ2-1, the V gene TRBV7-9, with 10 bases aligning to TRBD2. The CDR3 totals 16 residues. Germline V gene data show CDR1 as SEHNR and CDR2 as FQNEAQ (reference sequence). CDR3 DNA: TGTGCCAGCAGCCAAGGGCTAGCGGGAGCCTGGATCGAGCAGATCTTC. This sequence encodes CASSQGLAGAWIEQIF.

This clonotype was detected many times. CDR3 bases: TGTGCCATCAGTGGGAGGCTAGGCAATGAGCAGTTCTTC. Translation: CAISGRLGNEQFF. The genes are TRBV10-3 and TRBJ2-1; maybe TRBD2 (5 bases). V dropped 4 bases and J dropped 6 bases, with 10 bases sitting between them. Germline V gene lookup returns CDR1 ENHRY and CDR2 SYGVKD. This CDR3 is 13 amino acids long.

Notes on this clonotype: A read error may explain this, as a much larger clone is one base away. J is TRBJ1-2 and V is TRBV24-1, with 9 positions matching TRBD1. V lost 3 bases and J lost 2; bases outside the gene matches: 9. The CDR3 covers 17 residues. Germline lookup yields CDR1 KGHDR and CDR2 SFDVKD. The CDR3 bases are TGTGCCACCAGTGATCCCGACAGGGGGATCGACAACTATGGCTACACCTTC. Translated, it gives CATSDPDRGIDNYGYTF.

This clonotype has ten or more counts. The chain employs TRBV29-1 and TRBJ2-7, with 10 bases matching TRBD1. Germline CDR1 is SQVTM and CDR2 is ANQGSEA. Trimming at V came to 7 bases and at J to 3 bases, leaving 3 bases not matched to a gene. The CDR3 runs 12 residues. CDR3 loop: CSAGTGDYEQYF. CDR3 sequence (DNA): TGCAGCGCCGGGACAGGGGACTACGAGCAGTACTTC.

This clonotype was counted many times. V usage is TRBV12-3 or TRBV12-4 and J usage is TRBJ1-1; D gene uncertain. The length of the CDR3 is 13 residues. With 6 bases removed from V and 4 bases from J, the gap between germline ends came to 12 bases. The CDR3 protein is CASSPGVGTEAFF. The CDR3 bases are TGTGCCAGCAGCCCCGGGGTCGGCACTGAAGCTTTCTTT.

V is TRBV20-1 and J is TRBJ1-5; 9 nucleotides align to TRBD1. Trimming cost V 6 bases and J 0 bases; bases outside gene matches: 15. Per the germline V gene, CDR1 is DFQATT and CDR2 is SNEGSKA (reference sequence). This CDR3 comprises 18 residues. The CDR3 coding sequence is TGCAGTGCCGCCCCCGGTGGACAGGGGATTAATAGCAATCAGCCCCAGCATTTT. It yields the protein CSAAPGGQGINSNQPQHF.

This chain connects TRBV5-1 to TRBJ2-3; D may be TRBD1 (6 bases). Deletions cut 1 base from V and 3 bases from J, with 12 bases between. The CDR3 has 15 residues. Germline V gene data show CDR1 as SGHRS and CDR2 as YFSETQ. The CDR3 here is CASSLTGWRTDTQYF. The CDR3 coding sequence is TGCGCCAGCAGCTTGACAGGGTGGAGGACAGATACGCAGTATTTT. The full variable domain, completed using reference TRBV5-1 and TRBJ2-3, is KAGVTQTPRYLIKTRGQQVTLSCSPISGHRSVSWYQQTPGQGLQFLFEYFSETQRNKGNFPGRFSGRQFSNSRSEMNVSTLELGDSALYLCASSLTGWRTDTQYFGPGTRLTVL.

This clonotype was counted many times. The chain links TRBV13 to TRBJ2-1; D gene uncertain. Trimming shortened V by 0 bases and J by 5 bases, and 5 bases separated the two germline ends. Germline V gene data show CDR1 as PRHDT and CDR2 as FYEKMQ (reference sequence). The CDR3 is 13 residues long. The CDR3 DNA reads TGTGCCAGCAGCTTAGGTCAGCACAATGAGCAGTTCTTC. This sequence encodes CASSLGQHNEQFF.

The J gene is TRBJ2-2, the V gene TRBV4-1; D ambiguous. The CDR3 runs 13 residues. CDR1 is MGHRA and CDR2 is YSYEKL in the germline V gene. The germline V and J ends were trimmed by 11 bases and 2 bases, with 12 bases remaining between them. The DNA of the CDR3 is TGCGCCGTAACGGGTCCAAACACCGGGGAGCTGTTTTTT. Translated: CAVTGPNTGELFF.

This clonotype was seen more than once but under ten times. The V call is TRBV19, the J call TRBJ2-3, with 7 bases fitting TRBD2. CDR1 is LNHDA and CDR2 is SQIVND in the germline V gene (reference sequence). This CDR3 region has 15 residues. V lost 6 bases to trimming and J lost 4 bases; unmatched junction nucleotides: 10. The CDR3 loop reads CASRALAVGADTQYF. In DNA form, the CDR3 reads TGTGCCAGTAGAGCCCTAGCGGTAGGAGCAGATACGCAGTATTTT.

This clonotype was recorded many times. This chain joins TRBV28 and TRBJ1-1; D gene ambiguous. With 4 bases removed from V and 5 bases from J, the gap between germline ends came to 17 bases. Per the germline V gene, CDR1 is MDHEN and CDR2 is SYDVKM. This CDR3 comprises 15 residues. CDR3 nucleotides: TGTGCCAGCAGTTCGTTCAGGTGGAAGAGGACTGAAGCTTTCTTT. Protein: CASSSFRWKRTEAFF.

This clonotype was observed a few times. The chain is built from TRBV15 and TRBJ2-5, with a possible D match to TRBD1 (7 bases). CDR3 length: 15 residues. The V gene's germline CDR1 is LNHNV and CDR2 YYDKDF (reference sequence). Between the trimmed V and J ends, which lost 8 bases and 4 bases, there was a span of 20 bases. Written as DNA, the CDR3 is TGTGCCACCTCTCAGGGGGACTCCCCTGGAGAGACCCAGTACTTC. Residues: CATSQGDSPGETQYF.

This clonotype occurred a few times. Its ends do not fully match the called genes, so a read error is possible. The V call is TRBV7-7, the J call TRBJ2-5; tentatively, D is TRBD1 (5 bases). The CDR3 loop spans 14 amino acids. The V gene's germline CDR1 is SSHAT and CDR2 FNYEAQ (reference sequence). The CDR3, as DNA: TGTGCTAGCAGCCCGACAGACCACCAAGAGACCCAGTACTTC. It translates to CASSPTDHQETQYF.

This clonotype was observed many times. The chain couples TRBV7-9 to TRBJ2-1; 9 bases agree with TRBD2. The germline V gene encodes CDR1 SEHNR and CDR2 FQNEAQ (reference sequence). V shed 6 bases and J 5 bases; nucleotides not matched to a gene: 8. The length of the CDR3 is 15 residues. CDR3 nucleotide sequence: TGTGCCAGCAGTCGGGTAGCGGGAGTCAACAATGAGCAGTTCTTC. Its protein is CASSRVAGVNNEQFF.

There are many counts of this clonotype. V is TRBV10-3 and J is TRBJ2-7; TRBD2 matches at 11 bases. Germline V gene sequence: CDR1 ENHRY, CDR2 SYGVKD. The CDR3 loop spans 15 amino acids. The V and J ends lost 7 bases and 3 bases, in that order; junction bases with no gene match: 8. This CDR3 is CAITTGTSGRYEQYF. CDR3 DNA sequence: TGTGCCATCACAACCGGGACTAGCGGTCGCTACGAGCAGTACTTC.

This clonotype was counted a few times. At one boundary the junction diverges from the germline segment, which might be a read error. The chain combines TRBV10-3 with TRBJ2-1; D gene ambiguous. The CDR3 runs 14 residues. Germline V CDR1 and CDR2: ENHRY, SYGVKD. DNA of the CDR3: TGTGTCATCAGTGAGTCGTGGCTCTTCAATGAGCAGTTCTTC. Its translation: CVISESWLFNEQFF.

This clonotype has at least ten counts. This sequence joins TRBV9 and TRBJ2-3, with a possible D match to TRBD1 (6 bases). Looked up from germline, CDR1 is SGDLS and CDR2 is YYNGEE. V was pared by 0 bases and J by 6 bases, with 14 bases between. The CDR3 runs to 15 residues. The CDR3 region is CASSVEARGSDTQYF. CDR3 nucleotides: TGTGCCAGCAGCGTAGAGGCCAGGGGTTCGGATACGCAGTATTTT.

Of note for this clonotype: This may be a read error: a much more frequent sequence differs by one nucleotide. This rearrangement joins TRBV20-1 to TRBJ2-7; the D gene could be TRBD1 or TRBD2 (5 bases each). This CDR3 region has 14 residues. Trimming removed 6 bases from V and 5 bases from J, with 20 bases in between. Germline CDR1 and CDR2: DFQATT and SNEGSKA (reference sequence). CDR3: CSAPPSGGVNEQYF. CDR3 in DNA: TGCAGTGCACCTCCCAGTGGGGGTGTGAACGAGCAGTACTTC.

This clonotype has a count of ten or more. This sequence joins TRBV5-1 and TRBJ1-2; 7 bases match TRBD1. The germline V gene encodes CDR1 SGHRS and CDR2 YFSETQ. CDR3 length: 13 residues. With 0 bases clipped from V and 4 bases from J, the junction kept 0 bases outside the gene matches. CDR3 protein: CASSLEGAYGYTF. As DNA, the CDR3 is TGCGCCAGCAGCTTGGAGGGGGCCTATGGCTACACCTTC.